Listed below are T cell receptor beta chains from one sample, sequenced in a study of OX40 agonist ivuxolimab in advanced cancers. The repertoire was sequenced with immunoSEQ multiplex PCR; TCRdb's copy has only in-frame clones and lacks some. The table records about 76,000 clones, less than 90% of them present only once. The material was CD4+ or CD8+ T cells sorted from blood, obtained in a trial of the OX40 agonist ivuxolimab. Source of these receptors: an adult with an advanced solid tumor such as melanoma, head and neck, liver or kidney cancer. CDR3s include the opening cysteine and the closing phenylalanine or tryptophan. A D gene is named only where the DNA matches it firmly. Rows may omit the clone size; those that give it use once, few, many or a size class.

d_call	j_call	clone_size	v_call	cdr3_aa	cdr3_nt
NA	TRBJ1-1	NA	TRBV5-8	CASSLQLEEAFF	TGTGCCAGCAGCTTGCAGTTAGAGGAAGCTTTCTTT
NA	TRBJ2-2	NA	TRBV7-2	CASSGRAPGELFF	TGTGCCAGCAGCGGTAGGGCTCCCGGGGAGCTGTTTTTT
TRBD2	TRBJ2-3	NA	TRBV7-9	CASSPTPSGVGTSTDTQYF	TGTGCCAGCAGCCCCACCCCTAGCGGGGTGGGGACTAGCACAGATACGCAGTATTTT
NA	TRBJ1-5	few	TRBV7-2	CASSPGGSSNQPQHF	TGTGCCAGCAGCCCAGGAGGCAGTAGCAATCAGCCCCAGCATTTT
TRBD1	TRBJ2-1	NA	TRBV9	CASSPGTANEQFF	TGTGCCAGCAGCCCCGGGACAGCCAATGAGCAGTTCTTC
NA	TRBJ1-1	NA	TRBV29-1	CSVVPGLAEAFF	TGCAGCGTTGTCCCGGGGTTGGCTGAAGCTTTCTTT
NA	TRBJ1-5	NA	TRBV6-4	CASSDSYTGNQPQHF	TGTGCCAGCAGTGACTCGTACACGGGGAATCAGCCCCAGCATTTT
NA	TRBJ1-2	NA	TRBV30	CAWSVRPRTNYGYTF	TGTGCCTGGAGTGTACGCCCGCGTACCAACTATGGCTACACCTTC
TRBD1	TRBJ1-2	NA	TRBV5-1	CASSLARGRISSPALGYTF	TGCGCCAGCAGCTTGGCCAGGGGGCGGATTTCTTCGCCCGCGCTAGGCTACACCTTC
NA	TRBJ2-3	NA	TRBV20-1	CSARVADTQYF	TGCAGTGCTAGAGTGGCTGATACGCAGTATTTT
NA	TRBJ1-1	few	TRBV2	CASSVYRDRFLETEAFF	TGTGCCAGCAGTGTCTACCGGGACCGCTTCTTGGAGACTGAAGCTTTCTTT
NA	TRBJ1-1	NA	TRBV6-5	CASSLDLGTEAFF	TGTGCCAGCAGTCTTGACCTGGGGACTGAAGCTTTCTTT